This is a list of T cell receptor beta chains from one sample in a study of T-cell reconstitution after alpha-beta-depleted transplantation in children. MiXCR was run by TCRdb on the PCR reads, yielding one entry per CDR3 protein. The sample carries 500,000 to 600,000 distinct CDR3 sequences, 30% to 35% recorded once. This sample comprised PBMCs from the stem cell graft donor, obtained from the stem cell graft. The receptors derive from a human donor who donated a stem cell graft to a child with aplastic anemia. Each CDR3 is given with its conserved first and last residue. A D gene is named only where the DNA matches it firmly. A row's size may be missing; if present it is once, few, many or a size class.

NA	TRBD2	TRBJ2-1	TRBV14	CASSQSGGSSYNEQFF	TGTGCCAGCAGCCAGAGCGGGGGGAGCTCCTACAATGAGCAGTTCTTC
NA	TRBD1	TRBJ2-5	TRBV11-3	CASSPNGDRGEETQYF	TGTGCCAGCAGCCCAAATGGGGACAGGGGTGAGGAGACCCAGTACTTC
NA	NA	TRBJ2-1	TRBV20-1	CSVPSQSYNEQFF	TGCAGTGTTCCCAGCCAATCCTACAATGAGCAGTTCTTC
few	TRBD2	TRBJ2-5	TRBV25-1	CASSAPGLAGGTQYF	TGTGCCAGCAGTGCCCCGGGACTAGCGGGAGGGACCCAGTACTTC
few	NA	TRBJ2-7	TRBV12-5	CASGSQTGPEVYEQYF	TGTGCTAGTGGTTCCCAGACAGGTCCTGAAGTCTACGAGCAGTACTTC
NA	NA	TRBJ1-2	TRBV29-1	CSAITDNYGYTF	TGCAGCGCTATAACTGATAACTATGGCTACACCTTC
NA	TRBD1	TRBJ1-1	TRBV5-1	CASRLGQGGLNTEAFF	TGCGCCAGCAGACTAGGACAGGGGGGATTGAACACTGAAGCTTTCTTT
NA	TRBD2	TRBJ2-5	TRBV11-1	CASSPPKWGERDGETQYF	TGTGCCAGCAGCCCACCAAAGTGGGGCGAGCGGGACGGGGAGACCCAGTACTTC
few	NA	TRBJ2-1	TRBV5-1	CASSGGNYNEQFF	TGCGCCAGCAGCGGGGGCAACTACAATGAGCAGTTCTTC
NA	NA	TRBJ1-1	TRBV18	CASSPATQTIYTEAFF	TGTGCCAGCTCACCGGCAACCCAGACGATTTACACTGAAGCTTTCTTT
few	NA	TRBJ2-1	TRBV12-3/TRBV12-4	CASSLGASLDEQFF	TGTGCCAGCAGTTTAGGGGCTAGCTTGGATGAGCAGTTCTTC
few	TRBD2	TRBJ2-1	TRBV5-1	CASSWTSGTLYNEQFF	TGCGCCAGCAGCTGGACTAGCGGGACCCTCTACAATGAGCAGTTCTTC
NA	NA	TRBJ2-5	TRBV7-2	CASSLKQEETQYF	TGTGCCAGCAGCTTAAAACAGGAAGAGACCCAGTACTTC
NA	NA	TRBJ2-2	TRBV11-1	CASSLTYTGYSGNTGELFF	TGTGCCAGCAGCTTAACCTACACAGGGTACTCCGGGAACACCGGGGAGCTGTTTTTT
NA	TRBD2	TRBJ2-5	TRBV6-1	CAGTSGKSKETQYF	TGTGCCGGGACTAGCGGGAAAAGTAAAGAGACCCAGTACTTC
NA	NA	TRBJ2-5	TRBV12-3/TRBV12-4	CASSRRVDETQYF	TGTGCCAGCAGTCGGAGGGTTGACGAGACCCAGTACTTC
few	TRBD1	TRBJ2-1	TRBV18	CASSPGQTNEQFF	TGTGCCAGCTCCCCGGGACAGACTAATGAGCAGTTCTTC
few	TRBD2	TRBJ2-1	TRBV20-1	CSARTAGGWNEQFF	TGCAGTGCCAGAACAGCGGGAGGATGGAATGAGCAGTTCTTC
NA	TRBD1	TRBJ2-1	TRBV12-3/TRBV12-4	CASSSRQGRYNEQFF	TGTGCCAGCAGCTCCAGACAGGGCCGCTACAATGAGCAGTTCTTC
few	TRBD2	TRBJ2-5	TRBV12-3/TRBV12-4	CASNLGLGGGETQYF	TGTGCCAGCAACCTGGGACTAGGCGGGGGAGAGACCCAGTACTTC
NA	NA	TRBJ1-2	TRBV30	CAWETANYGYTF	TGTGCCTGGGAGACAGCCAACTATGGCTACACCTTC
NA	TRBD1	TRBJ1-5	TRBV6-5	CASSDSGQGYNQPQHF	TGTGCCAGCAGTGACTCGGGACAGGGTTACAATCAGCCCCAGCATTTT
NA	NA	TRBJ2-3	TRBV11-2	CASSSSLMDTQYF	TGTGCCAGCAGCTCATCCTTGATGGATACGCAGTATTTT
NA	NA	TRBJ1-1	TRBV6-1	CASSLITLGGTEAFF	TGTGCCAGCAGTCTCATAACTTTAGGAGGCACTGAAGCTTTCTTT
few	NA	TRBJ2-1	TRBV6-5	CASSLGSSNEQFF	TGTGCCAGCAGTTTAGGGTCTAGCAATGAGCAGTTCTTC
NA	NA	TRBJ1-2	TRBV15	CATSRDGGGLEGYTF	TGTGCCACCAGCAGAGACGGTGGGGGCCTGGAAGGCTACACCTTC
few	NA	TRBJ2-1	TRBV12-3/TRBV12-4	CASSERQDEQFF	TGTGCCAGCAGTGAGAGACAGGATGAGCAGTTCTTC
once	TRBD1	TRBJ2-2	TRBV28	CASSSRTGRDTGELFF	TGTGCCAGCAGTTCTCGGACAGGTCGGGACACCGGGGAGCTGTTTTTT
few	TRBD1	TRBJ1-5	TRBV12-3/TRBV12-4	CASSLILGQSSNQPQHF	TGTGCCAGCAGTTTAATATTGGGACAGTCTAGCAATCAGCCCCAGCATTTT
few	NA	TRBJ2-1	TRBV7-9	CASSLDLGGEQFF	TGTGCCAGCAGCTTAGATTTGGGAGGCGAGCAGTTCTTC
few	NA	TRBJ1-1	TRBV18	CASSPGAGVMNTEAFF	TGTGCCAGCTCCCCTGGGGCAGGGGTGATGAACACTGAAGCTTTCTTT
few	NA	TRBJ2-4	TRBV7-2	CASSPRGGAAKNIQYF	TGTGCCAGCAGCCCCCGTGGAGGAGCAGCCAAAAACATTCAGTACTTC
NA	TRBD2	TRBJ2-3	TRBV6-1	CASSLGGSGRSADTQYF	TGTGCCAGCAGTCTCGGGGGTAGCGGGAGGAGTGCGGATACGCAGTATTTT
few	NA	TRBJ2-2	TRBV7-2	CASSLGPGTDTGELFF	TGTGCCAGCAGCTTAGGCCCGGGGACCGACACCGGGGAGCTGTTTTTT
NA	NA	TRBJ2-7	TRBV6-2/TRBV6-3	CASSIQGSSQYF	TGTGCCAGCAGTATACAAGGGAGTTCGCAGTACTTC
NA	NA	TRBJ2-1	TRBV5-1	CASSLESRARNEQFF	TGCGCCAGCAGCTTGGAATCGAGGGCGAGGAATGAGCAGTTCTTC
NA	TRBD1	TRBJ1-2	TRBV12-3/TRBV12-4	CASSSGTGLYDYGYTF	TGTGCCAGCAGTTCCGGGACAGGGCTGTATGACTATGGCTACACCTTC
few	TRBD1	TRBJ1-1	TRBV12-3/TRBV12-4	CASSLGQGVVAFF	TGTGCCAGCAGCCTTGGACAGGGAGTGGTTGCTTTCTTT
NA	TRBD1	TRBJ1-2	TRBV20-1	CSARGQEGYTF	TGCAGTGCTAGGGGACAGGAAGGCTACACCTTC
NA	NA	TRBJ2-1	TRBV5-1	CASSPGRSYNEQFF	TGCGCCAGCAGCCCGGGACGGAGTTACAATGAGCAGTTCTTC
NA	TRBD2	TRBJ2-7	TRBV9	CASSTATSGNYEQYF	TGTGCCAGCAGCACCGCGACTAGCGGGAACTACGAGCAGTACTTC
NA	NA	TRBJ1-5	TRBV19	CASSSPVDANQPQHF	TGTGCCAGTAGTTCTCCGGTTGACGCCAATCAGCCCCAGCATTTT
NA	TRBD2	TRBJ2-1	TRBV29-1	CSVAPLLADSRSSYNEQFF	TGCAGCGTAGCCCCCCTCCTAGCGGACTCCAGGAGCTCCTACAATGAGCAGTTCTTC
NA	NA	TRBJ1-5	TRBV10-3	CAIKSPQPNQPQHF	TGTGCCATCAAGAGTCCGCAGCCAAATCAGCCCCAGCATTTT
NA	NA	TRBJ2-3	TRBV6-4	CASSDSGGGGPDTQYF	TGTGCCAGCAGTGACTCGGGGGGAGGTGGGCCAGATACGCAGTATTTT
few	NA	TRBJ1-6	TRBV20-1	CSARVPGERNSPLHF	TGCAGTGCTAGAGTGCCAGGGGAGCGTAATTCACCCCTCCACTTT
NA	NA	TRBJ2-4	TRBV7-2	CASSSSVRNIQYF	TGTGCCAGCAGCTCTAGCGTGCGGAACATTCAGTACTTC
NA	TRBD2	TRBJ2-5	TRBV20-1	CSARRSGGQETQYF	TGCAGTGCTAGAAGGTCGGGGGGACAAGAGACCCAGTACTTC
few	TRBD1	TRBJ1-5	TRBV20-1	CSAEQGQGMNQPQHF	TGCAGTGCCGAACAGGGGCAGGGGATGAATCAGCCCCAGCATTTT
NA	NA	TRBJ2-7	TRBV4-3	CASSPYARDGYEQYF	TGCGCCAGCAGCCCCTATGCCAGGGATGGTTACGAGCAGTACTTC
NA	TRBD1	TRBJ2-3	TRBV29-1	CSVRQGSSTDTQYF	TGCAGCGTCCGACAGGGCTCTAGCACAGATACGCAGTATTTT
NA	NA	TRBJ2-6	TRBV10-3	CAIRGDSGANVLTF	TGTGCCATCAGGGGGGACTCTGGGGCCAACGTCCTGACTTTC